Following are 15 T cell receptor beta chains from one sample sequenced in a study of blood T cell repertoires in COVID-19. Sequenced by immunoSEQ multiplex PCR; TCRdb stores in-frame clones only, minus some. The table has around 210,000 clones, 80% to 90% seen once; the top ten hold around 8.9%. Sequenced input: PBMCs or T cells enriched from blood (not recorded which). The receptors derive from a woman aged 18-30 years who had recovered from COVID-19.

The rearrangement links TRBV4-1 to TRBJ1-2; TRBD1 is a possible D gene (6 bases). CDR3 length equals 16 residues. Germline values: CDR1 MGHRA, CDR2 YSYEKL. Trimming removed 4 bases from V and 5 bases from J, with 20 bases in between. The CDR3 sequence: CASSRLRDYREYGYTF. CDR3 sequence (DNA): TGCGCCAGCAGCCGCCTCCGGGATTACAGGGAATATGGCTACACCTTC.

This clone was recorded only once. The chain uses TRBV7-9 and TRBJ2-7; no firm D call. Germline values: CDR1 SEHNR, CDR2 FQNEAQ (reference sequence). Trimming left V 5 bases short and J 3 bases short, with 11 bases between. The length of the CDR3 is 13 residues. CDR3 amino acids: CASSNAGYYEQYF. In DNA, the CDR3 is TGTGCCAGCAGCAACGCCGGGTACTACGAGCAGTACTTC.

This clone was seen a few times. This chain joins TRBV5-4 and TRBJ2-7; no clear D. Between the trimmed V and J ends, which lost 0 bases and 1 base, there was a span of 5 bases. Germline CDR1 SGHNT, CDR2 YYREEE (reference sequence). There are 13 residues in the CDR3. The chain's CDR3 is CASSLGQSYEQYF. DNA of the CDR3: TGTGCCAGCAGCTTGGGACAATCCTACGAGCAGTACTTC.

The chain employs TRBV4-1 and TRBJ2-7; 8 positions match TRBD2. V dropped 3 bases and J dropped 3; count of bases not matched to a gene: 13. This CDR3 has 17 residues. The germline V gene encodes CDR1 MGHRA and CDR2 YSYEKL. CDR3: CASSHERVRGGLYEQYF. DNA of the CDR3: TGCGCCAGCAGCCACGAAAGAGTCCGGGGGGGGCTCTACGAGCAGTACTTC.

This clone is a singleton in its sample. The rearrangement uses TRBV7-9 and TRBJ2-1, with D possibly TRBD1 on 5 matching bases. The CDR3 runs to 13 residues. Trimming removed 3 bases from V and 3 bases from J, with 6 bases in between. Germline CDR1 and CDR2: SEHNR and FQNEAQ (reference sequence). DNA for the CDR3: TGTGCCAGCAGCTTCGACAGCTACAATGAGCAGTTCTTC. It specifies CASSFDSYNEQFF.

The table lists this clone with a count of one. This chain uses TRBV5-6 with TRBJ1-3; TRBD1 matches at 8 bases. CDR1 is SGHDT and CDR2 is YYEEEE in the germline V gene. This CDR3 comprises 17 residues. V was pared by 6 bases and J by 0 bases, with 11 bases of the junction left unmatched. In nucleotides, the CDR3 is TGTGCCAGCACCCTCTTTCCGGGACAGGCCTCTGGAAACACCATATATTTT. Protein: CASTLFPGQASGNTIYF.

This chain connects TRBV24-1 to TRBJ2-1, with D perhaps matching TRBD2 (7 bases). Deletions cut 6 bases from V and 3 bases from J, with 17 bases between. CDR1 and CDR2 (germline): KGHDR, SFDVKD. The CDR3 length is 16 residues. The CDR3 DNA follows: TGTGCCACCAGTCGTAGGGGGGGGGCGCACTACAATGAGCAGTTCTTC. Translated: CATSRRGGAHYNEQFF.

DNA of the CDR3: TGTGCCTGCACCTTGCCGGGTACGAACACCGGGGAGCTGTTTTTT. This encodes CACTLPGTNTGELFF. The J gene is TRBJ2-2, the V gene TRBV30; D is undetermined. This CDR3 region has 15 residues. CDR1 GTSNPN and CDR2 SVGIG come from the germline V gene (reference sequence). V was trimmed by 6 bases and J by 0 bases, leaving 14 bases between them.

The chain is built from TRBV5-4 and TRBJ1-1, with D possibly being TRBD1 (6 bases). Germline values: CDR1 SGHNT, CDR2 YYREEE (reference sequence). The CDR3 totals 16 residues. The V end lost 4 bases, the J end lost 1 base, and 17 bases lay between the germline ends. DNA of the CDR3: TGTGCCAGCAGCCTTCTAGGGGGAAGGTCGAACACTGAAGCTTTCTTT. Residues: CASSLLGGRSNTEAFF.

The CDR3 sequence is CASTPRGGTNEKLFF. As DNA, the CDR3 is TGTGCCAGCACTCCACGAGGGGGTACGAATGAAAAACTGTTTTTT. V usage is TRBV6-5 and J usage is TRBJ1-4, with D possibly being TRBD1 (6 bases). Trimming stripped 7 bases from V and 5 bases from J, with 17 bases between. The CDR3 consists of 15 residues. Germline V lookup: CDR1 MNHEY, CDR2 SVGAGI.

J is TRBJ2-2 and V is TRBV27; 7 bases are a match to TRBD1. In germline, CDR1 is MNHEY, CDR2 SMNVEV (reference sequence). With 4 bases clipped from V and 3 bases from J, the junction kept 8 bases outside the gene matches. The CDR3 extends over 16 amino acids. The CDR3 protein is CASSSSGQIDTGELFF. The CDR3 DNA reads as TGTGCCAGCAGTTCCTCGGGACAGATTGACACCGGGGAGCTGTTTTTT.

The chain recombines TRBV2 with TRBJ2-2; D not resolved. The V gene lost 4 bases and the J gene lost 7 bases, with 16 bases spanning the gap. The CDR3 consists of 15 residues. CDR1 is SNHLY and CDR2 is FYNNEI in the germline V gene. The CDR3 region is CASSAETLPGGELFF. In DNA form, the CDR3 reads TGTGCCAGCAGTGCCGAAACCCTCCCGGGCGGGGAGCTGTTTTTT.

The DNA of the CDR3 is TGTGCCACCAGTAGCGGGGGTGAGACCCAGTACTTC. This codes for CATSSGGETQYF. The chain combines TRBV24-1 with TRBJ2-5; 8 nucleotides agree with TRBD2. The CDR3 has 12 residues. Trimming at V came to 6 bases and at J to 5 bases, leaving 1 base not matched to a gene. Germline CDR1 is KGHDR and CDR2 is SFDVKD.

The chain is built from TRBV25-1 and TRBJ1-2; a possible D gene is TRBD1 (5 bases). CDR1 and CDR2 from the germline V gene are MGHDK and SYGVNS. This CDR3 is 13 amino acids long. V was trimmed by 4 bases and J by 4 bases, leaving 10 bases between them. CDR3 sequence: CASSGKGLYGYTF. CDR3 nucleotides: TGTGCCAGCAGTGGAAAGGGACTCTATGGCTACACCTTC.

The V and J genes are TRBV7-9 and TRBJ2-3; weak D call: TRBD2 (6 bases). The CDR3 covers 16 residues. The ends were cut back, 4 bases at V and 1 base at J, with 15 bases in the middle. The germline gives CDR1 SEHNR, CDR2 FQNEAQ (reference sequence). CDR3 nucleotides: TGTGCCAGCAGCTCCCAGGAGGGGTCACGCACAGATACGCAGTATTTT. Its protein is CASSSQEGSRTDTQYF.